A selection of T cell receptor beta chains follows, all from one sample in a study of T cell repertoires in cytomegalovirus infection. MiXCR, applied by TCRdb to the reads, yields one record per CDR3 protein. The table includes around 320,000 distinct CDR3 sequences, over 7.5% detected once. The sequencing input was PBMCs. These TCRs come from a human donor in good health (CMV status not recorded). Some clones in this sample may be carry-over from other donors' samples. Each CDR3 is given with its conserved first and last residue. D genes are given only for firm matches. Rows may omit the clone size; those that give it use once, few, many or a size class.

J gene | D gene | CDR3 length | V gene | clone size | CDR3 DNA | CDR3 protein
TRBJ2-6 | . | 14 | TRBV6-2/TRBV6-3 | . | TGTGCCAGCAGTTACTCTGGTCAATGGGCCGTCCTGACTTTC | CASSYSGQWAVLTF
TRBJ2-1 | TRBD2 | 16 | TRBV7-2 | many | TGTGCCAGCAGCTTAGGTCGTGGGAGGGCCCACAATGAGCAGTTCTTC | CASSLGRGRAHNEQFF
TRBJ1-4 | . | 13 | TRBV19 | few | TGTGCCAGTAGTCCAGGGGTCGGTGAAAAACTGTTTTTT | CASSPGVGEKLFF
TRBJ2-5 | TRBD2 | 14 | TRBV19 | . | TGTGCCAGCCAAGAAGGGACTAGGCAAGAGACCCAGTACTTC | CASQEGTRQETQYF
TRBJ2-7 | . | 15 | TRBV6-1 | many | TGTGCCAGCAGATCCGGACTGGGGGGAGAGTTCGAGCAGTACTTC | CASRSGLGGEFEQYF
TRBJ2-1 | TRBD2 | 16 | TRBV7-2 | many | TGTGCCAGCAGCTTAAATCGGGGGGGAGGGCCCAATGAGCAGTTCTTC | CASSLNRGGGPNEQFF
TRBJ2-3 | . | 13 | TRBV18 | . | TGTGCCAGCTCACGCACAGGGCCGGATACGCAGTATTTT | CASSRTGPDTQYF
TRBJ2-7 | . | 14 | TRBV6-5 | few | TGTGCCAGCAGTTACAAGACTAGGGGCCACGAGCAGTACTTC | CASSYKTRGHEQYF
TRBJ2-1 | TRBD2 | 15 | TRBV7-2 | many | TGTGCCAGCGGGCGGGAGACCGACTCCTACAATGAGCAGTTCTTC | CASGRETDSYNEQFF
TRBJ1-3 | TRBD1 | 16 | TRBV7-2 | many | TGTGCCAGCAGCTTAGGGCCGACGGACAGGGGGGACACCATATATTTT | CASSLGPTDRGDTIYF
TRBJ2-4 | . | 15 | TRBV7-9 | few | TGTGCCAGCAGCTTGGCCCGACAGGGTGGCGGGGTTCAGTACTTC | CASSLARQGGGVQYF
TRBJ2-7 | . | 15 | TRBV3-1 | . | TGTGCCAGCAGCCAAGAATGGGGCATACGGGACGAGCAGTACTTC | CASSQEWGIRDEQYF
TRBJ2-1 | TRBD2 | 21 | TRBV7-3 | . | TGTGCCAGCAGCTTTCAAGGGGCTAGCGGGGGGTCCATAGGCTCCTACAATGAGCAGTTCTTC | CASSFQGASGGSIGSYNEQFF
TRBJ2-7 | . | 16 | TRBV7-4 | . | TGTGCCAGCAGCTTAGCGCGGGGTCCGGGGTCCTACGAGCAGTACTTC | CASSLARGPGSYEQYF
TRBJ1-2 | . | 15 | TRBV15 | many | TGTGCCACCAGCGGCGGACTCGAACCCCCTATGCGCTACACCTTC | CATSGGLEPPMRYTF
TRBJ1-6 | . | 14 | TRBV7-9 | many | TGTGCCAGCAGCCAGGGAGGGCAGAATTCACCCCTCCACTTT | CASSQGGQNSPLHF